A selection of T cell receptor beta chains follows, all from one sample in a study of OX40 agonist ivuxolimab in advanced cancers. TCRdb's table, derived via immunoSEQ multiplex PCR, lists solely in-frame clones and lacks some. The table shows 30,000 to 45,000 clones, with approximately 82% occurring only once. Source: CD4+ or CD8+ T cells sorted from blood, taken in a trial of the OX40 agonist ivuxolimab. The receptors come from an adult with an advanced solid tumor such as melanoma, head and neck, liver or kidney cancer. The CDR3 runs from the conserved cysteine through the conserved F or W. The D gene is left open where the match is weak.

TRBD2 | TRBJ2-1 | TRBV9 | CASSVRGGGYNEQFF
. | TRBJ1-1 | TRBV5-4 | CASSLTANTEAFF
. | TRBJ1-5 | TRBV6-5 | CASRQGRNQPQHF
TRBD1 | TRBJ2-5 | TRBV2 | CASSEAESTGEQETQYF
. | TRBJ2-1 | TRBV7-2 | CASSLEVGFNNEQFF
. | TRBJ2-2 | TRBV11-2 | CASSLVDTGELFF
. | TRBJ2-1 | TRBV6-6 | CASSYSDGEQFF
. | TRBJ2-4 | TRBV4-1 | CASSLPGALKNIQYF
. | TRBJ1-2 | TRBV28 | CASITGWGGYTF
. | TRBJ1-6 | TRBV6-5 | CASPQKLNSPLHF
TRBD1 | TRBJ1-6 | TRBV4-1 | CASSQPGQTSSYNSPLHF
. | TRBJ2-7 | TRBV5-1 | CASSRTLYEQYF
TRBD1 | TRBJ2-2 | TRBV25-1 | CASARDRVTGELFF
. | TRBJ2-7 | TRBV15 | CATSLQGRGSYEQYF
. | TRBJ2-6 | TRBV2 | CASKSAPLSGANVLTF
. | TRBJ2-3 | TRBV14 | CASSPFGNTQYF
TRBD1 | TRBJ1-1 | TRBV6-1 | CASSEATFGTGLRGPEAFF
. | TRBJ2-1 | TRBV7-9 | CASSLGEVGGSWKFF
TRBD2 | TRBJ2-7 | TRBV6-1 | CATGGSLSYYEQYF
TRBD2 | TRBJ2-1 | TRBV28 | CASSSPAGESYNEQFF
TRBD2 | TRBJ2-3 | TRBV5-1 | CASSLDGGGSTDTQYF
. | TRBJ2-3 | TRBV28 | CASSPLAESGPTDTQYF
. | TRBJ2-2 | TRBV2 | CASRAFLPTGELFF
TRBD1 | TRBJ1-4 | TRBV5-1 | CASSLAGQGSLEKLFF
. | TRBJ1-1 | TRBV2 | CASSEGTRAFF
. | TRBJ2-7 | TRBV5-5 | CASSLPQEKYEQYF
TRBD1 | TRBJ1-1 | TRBV9 | CASSIRQGRDTEAFF
. | TRBJ1-4 | TRBV28 | CASSRGDTTNEKLFF
TRBD2 | TRBJ2-3 | TRBV4-1 | CASSRRTSGVSTDTQYF
. | TRBJ1-4 | TRBV28 | CASSWGNEKLFF
. | TRBJ1-4 | TRBV5-6 | CASSDGATNEKLFF
. | TRBJ1-3 | TRBV18 | CASSPRADQSSGNTIYF
TRBD2 | TRBJ2-7 | TRBV6-1 | CASRLAGGLYREQYF
. | TRBJ1-5 | TRBV5-8 | CASSLRARPQHF
. | TRBJ2-3 | TRBV4-2 | CASSLQRGFTDTQYF
TRBD1 | TRBJ1-4 | TRBV30 | CASQGVNEKLFF